The 14 T cell receptor beta chains listed next were all sequenced from one sample in a study of regulatory T cells in long-lasting Graves disease. Described time point: newly diagnosed GD, antithyroid drugs for less than 3 months. PBMC-extracted RNA yielded the TCR library. Assembly of TCR beta libraries relied on iRepertoire HTBI primers together with Arm-PCR of CDR3 regions. Each CDR3 protein is one row after TCRdb ran MiXCR on the multiplex PCR reads. Among 350,000 to 400,000 distinct CDR3 sequences listed, 15% to 19% were seen once. The material sequenced was peripheral blood mononuclear cells (PBMCs), taken at new diagnosis, from a patient treated with antithyroid drugs. Receptors were obtained from a female donor with Graves disease.

V and J are TRBV3-1 and TRBJ1-5; D is unclear. The CDR3 loop spans 14 amino acids. Trimming took off 0 bases at V and 4 bases at J, with 7 bases between the two ends. From germline, CDR1 is LGHDT and CDR2 YNNKEL (reference sequence). CDR3 residues: CASSQDRWNQPQHF. DNA for the CDR3: TGTGCCAGCAGCCAAGATCGATGGAATCAGCCCCAGCATTTT.

The rearrangement joins TRBV4-1 to TRBJ1-1, with D tentatively TRBD1 (5 bases). The CDR3 length is 17 residues. V dropped 0 bases and J dropped 1 base, with 15 bases sitting between them. The germline CDR1 and CDR2 sequences are MGHRA and YSYEKL. For the CDR3, the DNA is TGCGCCAGCAGCCAAGACCCGTCACCAGACAGGAACACTGAAGCTTTCTTT. It is translated as CASSQDPSPDRNTEAFF.

The chain links TRBV12-3 or TRBV12-4 to TRBJ2-7; a possible D gene is TRBD1 (6 bases). V shed 1 base and J shed 7 bases, with 11 bases lying between them. The CDR3 contains 13 residues. The CDR3 loop reads CASSLDRVGEQYF. CDR3 nucleotide sequence: TGTGCCAGCAGTTTAGACAGGGTGGGTGAGCAGTACTTC.

The chain employs TRBV27 and TRBJ2-1; 11 nucleotides align to TRBD2. Germline CDR1 reads MNHEY; CDR2 reads SMNVEV (reference sequence). V gave up 2 bases and J gave up 4 bases; unmatched junction bases: 4. The CDR3 totals 16 residues. This CDR3 reads CASSLQWTSGYNEQFF. Here the CDR3 DNA reads TGTGCCAGCAGTTTACAGTGGACTAGCGGGTACAATGAGCAGTTCTTC.

This clonotype has at least ten counts. As DNA, the CDR3 is TGTGCCAGCAGTTTAGCCAGGAAGAATCAGCCCCAGCATTTT. It specifies CASSLARKNQPQHF. This chain connects TRBV27 to TRBJ1-5; no clear D. Germline lookup yields CDR1 MNHEY and CDR2 SMNVEV (reference sequence). This CDR3 is 14 amino acids long. V was clipped by 2 bases and J by 4 bases, with 9 bases between them.

This clonotype has a count of ten or more. The CDR3 loop reads CASSLRAGDTEAFF. CDR3 sequence (DNA): TGTGCCAGCAGTTTAAGGGCAGGGGACACTGAAGCTTTCTTT. The chain is built from TRBV12-3 or TRBV12-4 and TRBJ1-1, with D possibly TRBD1 on 6 matching bases. V shed 2 bases and J shed 3 bases, with 10 bases lying between them. The CDR3 is 14 residues long.

In this sample, this clonotype turned up a few times. This chain joins TRBV4-1 and TRBJ1-5; 7 bases are a match to TRBD1. CDR1 and CDR2 from the germline V gene are MGHRA and YSYEKL. CDR3 length: 15 amino acids. With V trimmed by 4 bases and J by 2 bases, 5 bases remained unmatched. CDR3 region: CASSLGQERNQPQHF. CDR3 DNA: TGCGCCAGCAGCCTCGGACAGGAGCGCAATCAGCCCCAGCATTTT.

The sample holds many counts of this clonotype. An end of the junction differs from the germline gene, which may be a read error. The chain uses TRBV5-1 and TRBJ2-2; D might be TRBD1 (5 bases). Germline values: CDR1 SGHRS, CDR2 YFSETQ. CDR3 length: 14 residues. The CDR3 nucleotides read TGTGCCAGCAGTTCTACAGGGAACACCGGGGAGCTGTTTTTT. Translation: CASSSTGNTGELFF.

This clonotype has a count of ten or more. V usage is TRBV2 and J usage is TRBJ1-1; 8 positions match TRBD1. Germline V gene lookup returns CDR1 SNHLY and CDR2 FYNNEI. This CDR3 contains 13 residues. V lost 6 bases, J lost 5 bases, and 5 bases stayed unmatched. CDR3 sequence reads: CASRSDRGTEAFF. The CDR3 DNA reads as TGTGCCAGCAGATCCGACAGGGGAACTGAAGCTTTCTTT.

Many counts were recorded for this clonotype. This chain links TRBV28 with TRBJ1-5; weak D call: TRBD1 (6 bases). The CDR3 is made up of 15 amino acids. V was trimmed by 5 bases and J by 5 bases, leaving 16 bases between them. From germline, CDR1 is MDHEN and CDR2 SYDVKM. CDR3 nucleotide sequence: TGTGCCAGCAGTCAGCTGGACAGCCTATATCAGCCCCAGCATTTT. Translation: CASSQLDSLYQPQHF.

The table lists this clonotype with a few counts. The V and J genes are TRBV5-4 and TRBJ2-2; no reliable D call. Trimming removed 1 base from V and 6 bases from J, with 7 bases in between. The CDR3 contains 13 residues. Germline-derived CDR1 and CDR2 are SGHNT and YYREEE (reference sequence). CDR3 sequence reads: CASSLSSAGELFF. CDR3 nucleotide sequence: TGTGCCAGCAGCTTGTCGTCGGCCGGGGAGCTGTTTTTT. Variable domain in full (rest from reference TRBV5-4 and TRBJ2-2): ETGVTQSPTHLIKTRGQQVTLRCSSQSGHNTVSWYQQALGQGPQFIFQYYREEENGRGNFPPRFSGLQFPNYSSELNVNALELDDSALYLCASSLSSAGELFFGEGSRLTVL.

About this clonotype itself: Being one base from a much bigger clone, this may be a read error. The V and J genes are TRBV7-9 and TRBJ1-4; 8 bases map to TRBD1. Unmatched junction bases numbered 4, after V lost 3 bases and J lost 1 base. CDR1 is SEHNR and CDR2 is FQNEAQ in the germline V gene (reference sequence). CDR3 length equals 16 residues. The CDR3: CASSFRGLRTNEKLFF. The CDR3 region has the DNA TGTGCCAGCAGCTTCAGGGGGCTTCGAACTAATGAAAAACTGTTTTTT. The full variable domain, with the rest looked up from reference TRBV7-9 and TRBJ1-4, is DTGVSQNPRHKITKRGQNVTFRCDPISEHNRLYWYRQTLGQGPEFLTYFQNEAQLEKSRLLSDRFSAERPKGSFSTLEIQRTEQGDSAMYLCASSFRGLRTNEKLFFGSGTQLSVL.

Many counts were recorded for this clonotype. The chain uses TRBV4-1 and TRBJ1-5; possible D gene TRBD1, 5 bases. Trimming took 0 bases from V and 6 from J, leaving 12 bases between them. This CDR3 contains 15 residues. CDR1 and CDR2 (germline): MGHRA, YSYEKL. The CDR3 DNA reads TGCGCCAGCAGCCAAGATAACACAGGTCGTCAGCCCCAGCATTTT. This gives the protein CASSQDNTGRQPQHF.

This clonotype was seen at least ten times. The chain combines TRBV27 with TRBJ2-7, with D perhaps TRBD2 (7 bases). The V gene lost 5 bases and the J gene lost 3 bases, with 14 bases spanning the gap. The CDR3 totals 14 residues. Germline V gene sequence: CDR1 MNHEY, CDR2 SMNVEV (reference sequence). In DNA form, the CDR3 reads TGTGCCAGCAGTCGGGGGGCGGGGGTCTACGAGCAGTACTTC. Translating gives CASSRGAGVYEQYF.